This TCR beta chain was captured in a study of radiation and T cells in renal cell carcinoma. General study findings and limits: Pretreatment tumor biopsies were lacking, so baseline clonotypes are unknown.

Trimming stripped 4 bases from V and 0 bases from J, with 11 bases between. This CDR3 has 15 amino acids. Germline values: CDR1 SGDLS, CDR2 YYNGEE. Sequencing was performed with immunoSEQ multiplex PCR; in TCRdb, only in-frame clones are kept and a portion is missing. The top ten clones hold roughly 25% of a sample with more than 140,000 clones, 83% of them seen once. About this clone itself: What it binds is unknown.

The sample's time point: baseline pretreatment blood. The treatment is: 15 Gy SBRT to primary tumor, nephrectomy 4 weeks later. Serial blood draws occurred at baseline and 2 and 4 weeks post-SBRT. The sequence came from a woman aged 50 to 65 with renal cell carcinoma. V and J are TRBV9 and TRBJ1-3; unclear D gene. Sample: blood, taken from a patient whose treatment included radiotherapy and nephrectomy. This chain's CDR3 is CASSSDVLSGNTIYF. The CDR3 DNA follows: TGTGCCAGCAGCTCGGACGTCCTCTCTGGAAACACCATATATTTT.